These 21 T cell receptor beta chains were sequenced from one sample in a study of shared clonotypes between healthy human individuals. Terminally differentiated effector memory CD45RA+ cells were left out of the naive CD8 fraction, which was CD45RO-negative and positively selected for CCR7. Some clones are missing from TCRdb's copy, which holds only in-frame ones; the method was immunoSEQ multiplex PCR. In the table there are roughly 2.1 million clones, 85% to 95% of which are singletons. Sequenced: naive CD8+ T cells from PBMCs. The receptors were gathered from a man aged 18 to 29 in good health. Some clones in this sample may be carry-over from other donors' samples.

The rearrangement uses TRBV27 and TRBJ2-7; D unclear. The germline V gene has CDR1 MNHEY and CDR2 SMNVEV (reference sequence). This CDR3 is built from 15 residues. Trimming removed 2 bases from V and 5 bases from J, with 16 bases in between. CDR3 sequence (DNA): TGTGCCAGCAGTTTAATATCGCCCTCACCTAACGAGCAGTACTTC. Its translation: CASSLISPSPNEQYF.

This clone was counted a few times. The genes are TRBV19 and TRBJ2-7, with 8 bases lining up with TRBD1. Germline CDR1 is LNHDA and CDR2 is SQIVND (reference sequence). V shed 3 bases, J shed 6 bases, and the junction held 7 bases outside the gene matches. This CDR3 has 14 amino acids. The chain's CDR3 is CASSIARGQVEQYF. The CDR3 bases are TGTGCCAGTAGTATCGCCAGGGGGCAGGTCGAGCAGTACTTC.

The genes are TRBV30 and TRBJ2-5, with 8 bases matching TRBD1. The DNA matches TRBJ2-7 better at its end, which makes the J call doubtful. Germline V gene sequence: CDR1 GTSNPN, CDR2 SVGIG (reference sequence). This CDR3 has 15 amino acids. This chain's CDR3 is CAWIPTGTGVYEQYF. The CDR3 nucleotides read TGTGCCTGGATACCAACCGGGACAGGAGTCTACGAGCAGTACTTC.

This chain joins TRBV14 and TRBJ1-1; D is ambiguous. Trimming removed 1 base from V and 3 bases from J, with 18 bases in between. There are 17 residues in the CDR3. Germline-derived CDR1 and CDR2 are SGHDN and FVKESK. The CDR3 region has the DNA TGTGCCAGCAGCCAAGTCTTTTATGAGGGCGTGGACACTGAAGCTTTCTTT. Translation gives CASSQVFYEGVDTEAFF.

The chain carries TRBV29-1 and TRBJ2-1; D gene unclear. V lost 7 bases and J 3 bases, leaving 16 bases between the germline ends. CDR3 length: 14 amino acids. Germline loops: CDR1 SQVTM, CDR2 ANQGSEA. CDR3: CSAPVGSNYNEQFF. DNA of the CDR3: TGCAGCGCCCCGGTGGGCAGTAACTACAATGAGCAGTTCTTC.

The chain recombines TRBV14 with TRBJ1-2; D not resolved. The CDR3 has 12 residues. Germline CDR1 and CDR2: SGHDN and FVKESK. Trimming removed 10 bases from V and 4 bases from J, with 13 bases in between. The CDR3 is CANPGRIYGYTF. DNA for the CDR3: TGTGCCAACCCAGGACGGATCTATGGCTACACCTTC.

The chain employs TRBV6-1 and TRBJ1-2; D ambiguous. V shed 3 bases and J shed 0 bases, with 14 bases lying between them. Germline V gives CDR1 MNHNS, CDR2 SASEGT. The CDR3 length is 16 residues. The CDR3 DNA is TGTGCCAGCAGTGATAGGCCACTGGTAACTAACTATGGCTACACCTTC. Translated: CASSDRPLVTNYGYTF.

Comment on this clone: One end of the junction does not line up with germline, which may come from a read error. This chain links TRBV5-6 with TRBJ1-1; D perhaps matches TRBD1 (5 bases). CDR1 and CDR2 (germline): SGHDT, YYEEEE. The CDR3 runs to 14 residues. The CDR3 sequence: CASTLWGRYTEAFF. In DNA form, the CDR3 reads TGTGCCAGCACCTTGTGGGGCAGATACACTGAAGCTTTCTTT.

V is TRBV7-6 and J is TRBJ2-5; D might be TRBD1 (6 bases). The germline V and J ends were trimmed by 5 bases and 1 base, with 14 bases remaining between them. CDR3 length: 15 residues. Germline CDR1 is SGHVS and CDR2 is FNYEAQ. The DNA of the CDR3 is TGTGCCAGCAGCCTTCGGACAGCGATCCAAGAGACCCAGTACTTC. Translated, it gives CASSLRTAIQETQYF.

This clone was seen a single time. The sample holds other DNA sequences that translate to the same CDR3. This chain uses TRBV6-5 with TRBJ2-3; D unclear. V was trimmed by 5 bases and J by 1 base, leaving 7 bases between them. CDR1 is MNHEY and CDR2 is SVGAGI in the germline V gene. This CDR3 spans 13 amino acids. The CDR3 protein is CASSDRGTDTQYF. The DNA for the CDR3 is TGTGCCAGCAGTGACCGGGGCACAGATACGCAGTATTTT.

Concerning this clone itself: Other DNA variants within this sample encode the same CDR3. The rearrangement joins TRBV5-1 to TRBJ1-2; 11 nucleotides agree with TRBD1. CDR1 SGHRS and CDR2 YFSETQ come from the germline V gene. Losses at the gene ends were 3 bases for V and 4 bases for J; bases not matched to a gene: 2. The CDR3 has 14 amino acids. The CDR3 protein is CASSWTGGAYGYTF. In nucleotides, the CDR3 is TGCGCCAGCAGCTGGACAGGGGGCGCCTATGGCTACACCTTC.

The chain recombines TRBV14 with TRBJ2-5, with TRBD2 as a possible D gene (6 bases). V lost 0 bases and J 5 bases, leaving 16 bases between the germline ends. Germline values: CDR1 SGHDN, CDR2 FVKESK. The CDR3 loop spans 16 amino acids. CDR3 nucleotide sequence: TGTGCCAGCAGCCAAGATCGGAGGGTCAGGGAGGAGACCCAGTACTTC. It specifies CASSQDRRVREETQYF.

V is TRBV7-9 and J is TRBJ1-5; TRBD1 agrees at 9 bases. V lost 5 bases and J lost 2; bases outside the gene matches: 7. This CDR3 spans 16 amino acids. Germline V gives CDR1 SEHNR, CDR2 FQNEAQ (reference sequence). The CDR3 region is CASSGTRDRGNQPQHF. In DNA, the CDR3 is TGTGCCAGCAGCGGAACCCGGGACAGGGGCAATCAGCCCCAGCATTTT.

Details on this clone: At one boundary the junction diverges from the germline segment, which might be a read error. The chain joins TRBV7-3 to TRBJ2-1; no reliable D call. The CDR3 has 17 residues. CDR1 is SGHTA and CDR2 is FQGTGA in the germline V gene. The CDR3 reads CASSLTGADPLTFGQFF. The CDR3 DNA sequence: TGTGCCAGCAGCCTAACTGGTGCGGACCCCCTCACGTTCGGGCAGTTCTTC. The full variable domain, rest sourced from reference TRBV7-3 and TRBJ2-1, is GAGVSQTPSNKVTEKGKYVELRCDPISGHTALYWYRQSLGQGPEFLIYFQGTGAADDSGLPNDRFFAVRPEGSVSTLKIQRTERGDSAVYLCASSLTGADPLTFGQFFGPGTRLTVL.

Notes on this clone: Additional DNA sequences in this sample encode the identical CDR3. The chain is built from TRBV5-1 and TRBJ1-5; D remains unclear. CDR1 is SGHRS and CDR2 is YFSETQ in the germline V gene. With 0 bases removed from V and 4 bases from J, the gap between germline ends came to 5 bases. The CDR3 is made up of 13 amino acids. The CDR3 sequence: CASSLGINQPQHF. The CDR3 DNA reads TGCGCCAGCAGCTTGGGCATTAATCAGCCCCAGCATTTT.

This clone has just one count. The V gene is TRBV6-5, the J gene TRBJ2-7; 11 nucleotides agree with TRBD1. From germline, CDR1 is MNHEY and CDR2 SVGAGI. The CDR3 sequence is 15 residues long. Unmatched junction bases numbered 4, after V lost 5 bases and J lost 1 base. CDR3 coding DNA: TGTGCCAGCAGTGCGGACAGGGGGCTTTCCTACGAGCAGTACTTC. This translates into CASSADRGLSYEQYF.

The J gene is TRBJ2-5, the V gene TRBV10-3, with D unclear. The length of the CDR3 is 13 residues. Germline lookup yields CDR1 ENHRY and CDR2 SYGVKD. The V end lost 6 bases, the J end lost 1 base, and 9 bases lay between the germline ends. The CDR3 bases are TGTGCCATCAGATCGGACCTCCAAGAGACCCAGTACTTC. Its protein is CAIRSDLQETQYF.

J is TRBJ2-1 and V is TRBV28; 11 bases align to TRBD2. The ends lost 2 bases at V and 5 bases at J; junction bases unmatched: 8. The CDR3 loop spans 17 amino acids. Germline assignment: CDR1 MDHEN and CDR2 SYDVKM. The chain's CDR3 is CASSLQTGTSGNNEQFF. CDR3 in DNA: TGTGCCAGCAGTTTACAAACCGGGACTAGCGGAAACAATGAGCAGTTCTTC.

This clone appeared once. The rearrangement joins TRBV14 to TRBJ2-1; no firm D call. The length of the CDR3 is 15 residues. Trimming removed 2 bases from V and 4 bases from J, with 12 bases in between. Germline V gene sequence: CDR1 SGHDN, CDR2 FVKESK. The CDR3 bases are TGTGCCAGCAGCCAATGGGGATTTGGGTACAATGAGCAGTTCTTC. Encoded protein: CASSQWGFGYNEQFF.

This sequence joins TRBV28 and TRBJ2-5; TRBD2 matches at 11 bases. Germline-derived CDR1 and CDR2 are MDHEN and SYDVKM. V lost 6 bases and J lost 5; bases outside the gene matches: 14. The CDR3 is 17 amino acids. CDR3 nucleotide sequence: TGTGCCAGCAGGCCTTCCCTAGCGGGAGGTCTTTGGGAGACCCAGTACTTC. Amino acids: CASRPSLAGGLWETQYF. Full variable domain (rest looked up from reference TRBV28 and TRBJ2-5): DVKVTQSSRYLVKRTGEKVFLECVQDMDHENMFWYRQDPGLGLRLIYFSYDVKMKEKGDIPEGYSVSREKKERFSLILESASTNQTSMYLCASRPSLAGGLWETQYFGPGTRLLVL.

V usage is TRBV7-3 and J usage is TRBJ1-3; TRBD1 is a possible D gene (6 bases). CDR1 and CDR2 (germline): SGHTA, FQGTGA. The CDR3 extends over 15 amino acids. The germline V and J ends were trimmed by 5 bases and 0 bases, with 11 bases remaining between them. The CDR3 reads CASSTQGDSGNTIYF. CDR3 DNA sequence: TGTGCCAGCAGCACACAGGGAGACTCTGGAAACACCATATATTTT.